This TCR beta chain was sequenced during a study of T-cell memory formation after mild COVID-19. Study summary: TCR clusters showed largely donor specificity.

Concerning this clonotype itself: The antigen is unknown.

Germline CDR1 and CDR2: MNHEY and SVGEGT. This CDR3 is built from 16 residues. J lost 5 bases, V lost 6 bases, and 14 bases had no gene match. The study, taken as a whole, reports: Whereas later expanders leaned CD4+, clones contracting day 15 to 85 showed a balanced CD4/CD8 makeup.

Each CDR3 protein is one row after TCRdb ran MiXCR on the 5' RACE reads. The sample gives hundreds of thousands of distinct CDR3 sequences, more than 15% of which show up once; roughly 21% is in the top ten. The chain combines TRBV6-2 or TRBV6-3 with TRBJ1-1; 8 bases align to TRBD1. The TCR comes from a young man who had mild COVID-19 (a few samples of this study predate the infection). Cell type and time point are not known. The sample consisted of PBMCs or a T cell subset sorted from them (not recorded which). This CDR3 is CASRTLESQGATEAFF. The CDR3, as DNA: TGTGCCAGCAGGACACTAGAAAGCCAGGGGGCTACTGAAGCTTTCTTT.